The 25 T cell receptor beta chains below all came from one sample that was sequenced in a study of identical twins. In TCRdb, the 5' RACE reads were re-called with MiXCR into one record per CDR3 protein. The repertoire holds 450,000 or so distinct CDR3 sequences, approximately 15% seen once, with around 0.48% in the top ten. The sample was also linked to a second study, of yellow fever vaccine responses in identical twins.

Sequenced input: CD4+ T cells sorted from blood. These receptor sequences come from a woman aged 18-29 years in good health.

This clonotype was recorded a few times. The chain employs TRBV20-1 and TRBJ2-7; no definite D call. The CDR3 contains 11 residues. Germline CDR1 and CDR2: DFQATT and SNEGSKA (reference sequence). V lost 5 bases to trimming and J lost 2 bases, with 7 bases between them. In nucleotides, the CDR3 is TGCAGTGCTGGCACGACCTACGAGCAGTACTTC. It specifies CSAGTTYEQYF.

The genes are TRBV12-3 or TRBV12-4 and TRBJ1-2; TRBD1 might be the D (5 bases). V was pared by 4 bases and J by 1 base, with 13 bases between. This CDR3 contains 15 residues. CDR3 nucleotide sequence: TGTGCCAGCAGTTCGCAGGGAAATATTAACTATGGCTACACCTTC. Its translation: CASSSQGNINYGYTF.

This clonotype was seen a handful of times. V is TRBV20-1 and J is TRBJ1-4, with D tentatively TRBD1 (6 bases). Germline V gene data show CDR1 as DFQATT and CDR2 as SNEGSKA (reference sequence). This CDR3 has 14 residues. V was shortened by 1 base and J by 7 bases, with 13 bases between the two germline ends. CDR3 residues: CSARVSGAGEKLFF. The CDR3 DNA follows: TGCAGTGCTAGAGTTTCGGGGGCGGGTGAAAAACTGTTTTTT.

This clonotype was seen a handful of times. The genes are TRBV19 and TRBJ2-5, with D perhaps being TRBD1 or TRBD2 (5 bases each). Germline CDR1 and CDR2: LNHDA and SQIVND (reference sequence). The CDR3 loop spans 14 amino acids. V was clipped by 5 bases and J by 6 bases, with 16 bases between them. The chain's CDR3 is CASSLGTTKQTQYF. CDR3 DNA sequence: TGTGCCAGTAGTCTCGGGACGACGAAGCAGACCCAGTACTTC.

This clonotype occurred a few times. The chain recombines TRBV20-1 with TRBJ2-5; 9 bases align to TRBD2. The V segment lost 0 bases and the J segment 5 bases; nucleotides outside the gene matches: 16. Germline loops: CDR1 DFQATT, CDR2 SNEGSKA (reference sequence). There are 18 residues in the CDR3. CDR3 in amino acids: CSARDLLASGDDIETQYF. CDR3 in DNA: TGCAGTGCTAGAGATCTATTAGCTAGCGGGGATGATATTGAGACCCAGTACTTC.

This clonotype was found a few times. The chain combines TRBV14 with TRBJ2-1; D is perhaps TRBD1 (7 bases). The CDR3 contains 12 residues. The V end was cut by 2 bases, the J end by 15 bases, with 14 bases between. CDR1 and CDR2 from the germline V gene are SGHDN and FVKESK. CDR3 region: CASSQIGGGRFF. The CDR3 coding sequence is TGTGCCAGCAGCCAAATTGGAGGGGGCAGGTTCTTC.

This clonotype was seen ten or more times. V and J are TRBV12-3 or TRBV12-4 and TRBJ2-5; no clear D. V gave up 6 bases and J gave up 5 bases, with 13 bases separating them. The CDR3 is 13 residues long. The CDR3 protein is CASRPGSGETQYF. CDR3 nucleotide sequence: TGTGCCAGCAGGCCCGGGTCCGGGGAGACCCAGTACTTC.

This clonotype was detected a few times. CDR3 loop: CASSNPSGGSYNEQFF. Written as DNA, the CDR3 is TGCGCCAGCAGTAACCCTTCAGGGGGCTCCTACAATGAGCAGTTCTTC. V is TRBV5-1 and J is TRBJ2-1; 7 bases map to TRBD1. Trimming at V came to 5 bases and at J to 0 bases, leaving 8 bases not matched to a gene. Looked up from germline, CDR1 is SGHRS and CDR2 is YFSETQ. This CDR3 region has 16 residues.

The chain couples TRBV9 to TRBJ1-3; D possibly corresponds to TRBD1 (6 bases). This CDR3 is 15 amino acids long. V lost 7 bases to trimming and J lost 4 bases, with 18 bases between them. In germline, CDR1 is SGDLS, CDR2 YYNGEE. The CDR3 region has the DNA TGTGCCAGCCGAGGGGGGGCAAGTCCGGGAAACACCATATATTTT. Its protein is CASRGGASPGNTIYF.

This clonotype was observed many times. The V and J genes are TRBV6-1 and TRBJ2-3; D gene ambiguous. The V and J ends lost 6 bases and 0 bases respectively, with 10 bases between them. Per the germline V gene, CDR1 is MNHNS and CDR2 is SASEGT. The CDR3 runs to 14 residues. DNA of the CDR3: TGTGCCAGCAGCTCTGACGGGAGCACAGATACGCAGTATTTT. Its translation: CASSSDGSTDTQYF.

This sequence joins TRBV19 and TRBJ2-7; 10 bases are shared with TRBD1. Germline V CDR1 and CDR2: LNHDA, SQIVND (reference sequence). The CDR3 has 15 amino acids. V trimming: 0 bases; J trimming: 2 bases; junction bases outside the gene matches: 1. This chain's CDR3 is CASSIDGTGAYEQYF. The CDR3 coding sequence is TGTGCCAGTAGTATAGATGGGACAGGGGCCTACGAGCAGTACTTC.

There are a few counts of this clonotype. V usage is TRBV7-9 and J usage is TRBJ1-5; D possibly corresponds to TRBD1 (6 bases). This CDR3 has 16 residues. The germline gives CDR1 SEHNR, CDR2 FQNEAQ (reference sequence). V was pared by 1 base and J by 3 bases, with 13 bases between. CDR3 in DNA: TGTGCCAGCAGCTTAGAATCGCAGGGGTTCAATCAGCCCCAGCATTTT. As protein: CASSLESQGFNQPQHF.

This clonotype was observed a few times. Here the CDR3 reads CASSGYPRGYEQYF. In DNA form, the CDR3 reads TGTGCCAGCAGCGGATACCCTAGGGGGTACGAGCAGTACTTC. The V gene is TRBV5-6, the J gene TRBJ2-7; maybe TRBD1 (6 bases). This CDR3 has 14 residues. CDR1 is SGHDT and CDR2 is YYEEEE in the germline V gene. Trimming stripped 4 bases from V and 4 bases from J, with 15 bases between. Supplemented by reference TRBV5-6 and TRBJ2-7, the full variable domain reads DAGVTQSPTHLIKTRGQQVTLRCSPKSGHDTVSWYQQALGQGPQFIFQYYEEEERQRGNFPDRFSGHQFPNYSSELNVNALLLGDSALYLCASSGYPRGYEQYFGPGTRLTVT.

This clonotype was seen more than once but under ten times. The V gene is TRBV10-3, the J gene TRBJ2-3, with 14 bases aligning to TRBD2. Germline V gene lookup returns CDR1 ENHRY and CDR2 SYGVKD. This CDR3 spans 15 amino acids. The J segment lost 2 bases and the V segment lost 6 bases, leaving 1 base of the junction unmatched. DNA of the CDR3: TGTGCCATCAGGACTAGCGGGAGGGCCACAGATACGCAGTATTTT. Encoded protein: CAIRTSGRATDTQYF.

V usage is TRBV20-1 and J usage is TRBJ2-1, with 10 positions matching TRBD2. This CDR3 region has 14 residues. From germline, CDR1 is DFQATT and CDR2 SNEGSKA (reference sequence). Trimming at V came to 0 bases and at J to 10 bases, leaving 6 bases not matched to a gene. The CDR3 here is CSARDGTSGVEQFF. The CDR3, as DNA: TGCAGTGCTAGAGATGGAACTAGCGGGGTAGAGCAGTTCTTC.

The chain uses TRBV30 and TRBJ2-3; 8 nucleotides match TRBD2. From germline, CDR1 is GTSNPN and CDR2 SVGIG (reference sequence). The length of the CDR3 is 15 residues. Trimming removed 0 bases from V and 4 bases from J; junction bases left unmatched: 6. CDR3 nucleotide sequence: TGTGCCTGGAGTGTTGCGGGAGGAAAGTCAGATACGCAGTATTTT. Translated: CAWSVAGGKSDTQYF.

The chain links TRBV12-5 to TRBJ2-1, with D perhaps matching TRBD2 (7 bases). This CDR3 comprises 15 residues. CDR1 and CDR2 from the germline V gene are LGHNT and FRNRAP. Trimming pared 6 bases from V and 4 bases from J, leaving 16 bases between. As DNA, the CDR3 is TGTGCTAGTGGCCCATGGGGGGGGCCATACAATGAGCAGTTCTTC. Protein sequence: CASGPWGGPYNEQFF.

CDR3 protein: CASSQPGTGAYNEQFF. The CDR3 DNA sequence: TGCGCCAGCAGCCAACCTGGGACAGGGGCCTACAATGAGCAGTTCTTC. The chain recombines TRBV4-3 with TRBJ2-1; 10 bases agree with TRBD1. Trimming took 2 bases from V and 2 from J; bases not matched to a gene: 3. CDR3 length: 16 amino acids. Germline V gene lookup returns CDR1 LGHNA and CDR2 YSLEER.

The chain recombines TRBV7-2 with TRBJ1-5, with 7 bases aligning to TRBD1. Germline V gene sequence: CDR1 SGHTA, CDR2 FQGNSA. J gave up 5 bases and V 5 bases, and 9 bases lay outside the gene matches. The CDR3 has 15 residues. The CDR3 loop is CASSQTGEGYQPQHF. As DNA, the CDR3 is TGTGCCAGCAGCCAAACAGGGGAAGGATATCAGCCCCAGCATTTT.

At least ten counts were recorded for this clonotype. The chain is built from TRBV15 and TRBJ2-7; 9 positions agree with TRBD2. CDR1 and CDR2 (germline): LNHNV, YYDKDF (reference sequence). The CDR3 has 16 amino acids. Unmatched junction bases numbered 3, after V lost 0 bases and J lost 0 bases. This CDR3 is CATSRDLAGVSYEQYF. The CDR3 DNA sequence: TGTGCCACCAGCAGAGACTTAGCGGGGGTCTCCTACGAGCAGTACTTC.

This clonotype was observed a handful of times. This chain uses TRBV18 with TRBJ2-3; D ambiguous. This CDR3 region has 11 residues. V was pared by 8 bases and J by 0 bases, with 3 bases between. Germline-derived CDR1 and CDR2 are KGHSH and LQKENI. The CDR3 DNA is TGTGCCAGCCATAGCACAGATACGCAGTATTTT. Protein product: CASHSTDTQYF.

This clonotype has only a few counts. The chain recombines TRBV15 with TRBJ2-3; D ambiguous. V lost 3 bases and J lost 2, with 15 bases in between. The V gene's germline CDR1 is LNHNV and CDR2 YYDKDF (reference sequence). The CDR3 loop spans 16 amino acids. In DNA form, the CDR3 reads TGTGCCACCAGCAGCCCCCCAGTCAGAGACACAGATACGCAGTATTTT. Translated: CATSSPPVRDTDTQYF. The whole variable domain, filled in from reference TRBV15 and TRBJ2-3, reads DAMVIQNPRYQVTQFGKPVTLSCSQTLNHNVMYWYQQKSSQAPKLLFHYYDKDFNNEADTPDNFQSRRPNTSFCFLDIRSPGLGDTAMYLCATSSPPVRDTDTQYFGPGTRLTVL.

V and J are TRBV5-1 and TRBJ2-6; 10 bases agree with TRBD1. The CDR3 runs 17 residues. Germline V gene data show CDR1 as SGHRS and CDR2 as YFSETQ. V lost 4 bases to trimming and J lost 4 bases; unmatched junction nucleotides: 8. The CDR3 bases are TGCGCCAGCAGCCATTCGGGACAGGGGTCAGGGGCCAACGTCCTGACTTTC. Protein sequence: CASSHSGQGSGANVLTF.

This clonotype was seen more than once but under ten times. A much bigger clone sits one base away, suggesting this may be a read error. The chain carries TRBV6-6 and TRBJ2-3; no clear D gene. Germline-derived CDR1 and CDR2 are MNHNY and SVGAGI (reference sequence). The CDR3 has 11 amino acids. Trimming shortened V by 2 bases and J by 5 bases, and 2 bases separated the two germline ends. The CDR3 reads CASSYKDTQYF. CDR3 nucleotide sequence: TGTGCCAGCAGTTACAAAGATACGCAGTATTTT.

This clonotype was found a few times. This chain links TRBV6-1 with TRBJ2-2; 7 bases agree with TRBD1. Germline trimming cut 6 bases from V and 9 bases from J; bases unmatched to any gene: 7. The V gene's germline CDR1 is MNHNS and CDR2 SASEGT. The CDR3 has 13 amino acids. DNA of the CDR3: TGTGCCAGCAGAGGGGGCGGGCAGCGGGAGCTGTTTTTT. Protein product: CASRGGGQRELFF.